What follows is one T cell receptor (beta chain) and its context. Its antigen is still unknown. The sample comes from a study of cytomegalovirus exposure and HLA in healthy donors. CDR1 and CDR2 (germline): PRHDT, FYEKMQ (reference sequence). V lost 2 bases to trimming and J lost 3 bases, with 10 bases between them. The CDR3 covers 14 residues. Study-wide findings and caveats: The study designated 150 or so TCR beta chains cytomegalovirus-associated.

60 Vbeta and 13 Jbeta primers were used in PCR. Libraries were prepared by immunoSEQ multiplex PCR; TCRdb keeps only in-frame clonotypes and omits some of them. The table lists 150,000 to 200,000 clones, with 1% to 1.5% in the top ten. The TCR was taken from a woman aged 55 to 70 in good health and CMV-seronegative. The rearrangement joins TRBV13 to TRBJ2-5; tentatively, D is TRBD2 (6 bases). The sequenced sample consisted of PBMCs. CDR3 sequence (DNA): TGTGCCAGCAGCTTAAGGACTATGGAAGAGACCCAGTACTTC. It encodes CASSLRTMEETQYF.